This entry describes one T cell receptor (beta chain). Via MiXCR, TCRdb re-called the 5' RACE reads, giving one row per CDR3 protein. The sample includes approximately 430,000 distinct CDR3 sequences, less than 25% of them seen just once. The sample is drawn from a study of T-cell memory formation after mild COVID-19. Trimming cost V 3 bases and J 0 bases; bases outside gene matches: 13. The CDR3 has 17 amino acids. Germline V gives CDR1 DFQATT, CDR2 SNEGSKA (reference sequence). Sequenced input: PBMCs or a T cell subset sorted from them (not recorded which). The J gene is TRBJ1-1, the V gene TRBV20-1; 7 positions match TRBD1. The receptor's source is an adult woman who had mild COVID-19 (a few samples of this study predate the infection). Cell type and time point are not known. CDR3 residues: CSASRVHGQAMNTEAFF. Written as DNA, the CDR3 is TGCAGTGCTAGCCGCGTCCATGGACAGGCTATGAACACTGAAGCTTTCTTT.